A single count supports the clone carrying this TCR beta chain. What it binds is unknown. The V and J ends lost 5 bases and 3 bases respectively, with 20 bases between them. Germline CDR1 SGHDN, CDR2 FVKESK. There are 16 residues in the CDR3. The libraries were made with immunoSEQ v3.0 at survey level. Sequencing aimed at 40,000-50,000 T-cell genomes per sample. Assay: immunoSEQ multiplex PCR; the TCRdb copy retains only in-frame clones and omits some. The data show under 20,000 clones, with about 89% seen just once and roughly a tenth held by the top ten. This sample is part of a study of long-term antiretroviral therapy in people with HIV. Study-wide findings and caveats: Among HIV repertoires, CDR3 length ranges were narrower than those of controls.

This receptor was identified in a man aged 40-55 years with HIV. The sequenced sample was unsorted PBMCs, obtained 0.5 years after starting antiretroviral therapy. The J gene is TRBJ2-7, the V gene TRBV14, with a weak D call TRBD1 (6 bases). The CDR3 DNA follows: TGTGCCAGCAGCTCCCGGCAGGGGAGTTTCAGCTACGAGCAGTACTTC. This encodes CASSSRQGSFSYEQYF.